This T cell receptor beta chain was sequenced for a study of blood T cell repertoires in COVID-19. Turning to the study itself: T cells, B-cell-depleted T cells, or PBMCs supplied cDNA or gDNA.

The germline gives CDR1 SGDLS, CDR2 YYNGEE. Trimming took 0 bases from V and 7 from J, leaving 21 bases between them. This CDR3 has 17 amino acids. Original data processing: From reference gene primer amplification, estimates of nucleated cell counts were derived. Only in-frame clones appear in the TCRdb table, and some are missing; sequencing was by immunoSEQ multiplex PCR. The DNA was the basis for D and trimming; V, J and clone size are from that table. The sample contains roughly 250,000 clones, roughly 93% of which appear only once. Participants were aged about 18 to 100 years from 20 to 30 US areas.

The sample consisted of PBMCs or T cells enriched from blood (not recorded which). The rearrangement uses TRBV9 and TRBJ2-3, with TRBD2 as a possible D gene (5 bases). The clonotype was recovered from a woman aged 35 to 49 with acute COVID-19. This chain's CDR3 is CASSVEKEGPPGYTQYF. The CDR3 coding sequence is TGTGCCAGCAGCGTAGAAAAAGAGGGCCCACCGGGATATACGCAGTATTTT.